The TCR beta chain under discussion was sequenced for a study of blood T cell repertoires in COVID-19. Looking at the study overall: Acute-phase and convalescent COVID-19 samples originated in the United States, Italy and Spain. PBMCs, B-cell-depleted T cells, or T cells were the source of the cDNA or gDNA that made up the material.

V shed 6 bases, J shed 5 bases, and the junction held 6 bases outside the gene matches. This CDR3 has 14 amino acids. Germline CDR1 and CDR2: KGHSH and LQKENI. Original processing methods: Amplification with reference gene primers provided the estimates of nucleated cell counts. Sequencing was performed with immunoSEQ multiplex PCR; in TCRdb, only in-frame clones are kept and a portion is missing. That table furnishes V, J and clone size, whereas the DNA furnished D and trimming. Of about 160,000 clones in the sample, 82% were seen once. The source of this sequence is a woman aged 80 or over with acute or convalescent COVID-19. This rearrangement joins TRBV18 to TRBJ1-1, with 10 bases fitting TRBD1. The sequencing input was peripheral blood. CDR3 sequence: CASSRGTGDTEAFF. CDR3 DNA sequence: TGTGCCAGCTCTCGTGGGACAGGGGATACTGAAGCTTTCTTT. Full variable domain (remainder filled in from reference TRBV18 and TRBJ1-1): NAGVMQNPRHLVRRRGQEARLRCSPMKGHSHVYWYRQLPEEGLKFMVYLQKENIIDESGMPKERFSAEFPKEGPSILRIQQVVRGDSAAYFCASSRGTGDTEAFFGQGTRLTVV.